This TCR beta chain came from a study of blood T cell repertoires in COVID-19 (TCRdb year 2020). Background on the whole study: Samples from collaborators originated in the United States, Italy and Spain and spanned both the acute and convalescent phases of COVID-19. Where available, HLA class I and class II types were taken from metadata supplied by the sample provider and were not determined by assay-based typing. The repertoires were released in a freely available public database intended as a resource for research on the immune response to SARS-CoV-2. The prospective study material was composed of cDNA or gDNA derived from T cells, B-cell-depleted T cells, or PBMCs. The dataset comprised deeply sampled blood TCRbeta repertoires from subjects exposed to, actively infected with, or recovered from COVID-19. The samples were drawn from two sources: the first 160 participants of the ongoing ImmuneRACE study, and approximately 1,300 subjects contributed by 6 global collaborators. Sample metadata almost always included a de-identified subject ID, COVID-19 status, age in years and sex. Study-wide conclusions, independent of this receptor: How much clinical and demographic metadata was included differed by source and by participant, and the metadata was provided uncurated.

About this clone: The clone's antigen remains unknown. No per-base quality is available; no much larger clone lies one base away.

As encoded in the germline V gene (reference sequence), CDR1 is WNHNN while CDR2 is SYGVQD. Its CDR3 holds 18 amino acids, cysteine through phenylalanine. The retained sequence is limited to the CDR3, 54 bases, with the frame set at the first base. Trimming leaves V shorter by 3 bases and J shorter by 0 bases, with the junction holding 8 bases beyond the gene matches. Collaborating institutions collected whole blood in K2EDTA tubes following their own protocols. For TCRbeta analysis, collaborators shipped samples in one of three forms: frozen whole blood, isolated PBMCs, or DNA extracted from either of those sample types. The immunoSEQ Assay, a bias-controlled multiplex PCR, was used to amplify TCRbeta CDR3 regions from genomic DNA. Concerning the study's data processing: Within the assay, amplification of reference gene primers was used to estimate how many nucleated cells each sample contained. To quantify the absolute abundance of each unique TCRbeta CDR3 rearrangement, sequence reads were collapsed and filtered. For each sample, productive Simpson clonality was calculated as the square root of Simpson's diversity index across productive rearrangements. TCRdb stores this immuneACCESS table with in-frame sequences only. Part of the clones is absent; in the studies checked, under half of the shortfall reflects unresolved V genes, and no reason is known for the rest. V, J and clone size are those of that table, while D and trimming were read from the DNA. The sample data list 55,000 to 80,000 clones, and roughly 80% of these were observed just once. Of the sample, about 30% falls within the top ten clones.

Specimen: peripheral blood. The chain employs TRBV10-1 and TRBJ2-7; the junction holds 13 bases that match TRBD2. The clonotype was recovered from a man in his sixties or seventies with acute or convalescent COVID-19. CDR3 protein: CASSESGLAGTRSYEQYF. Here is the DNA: TGCGCCAGCAGTGAATCGGGACTAGCGGGAACACGCTCCTACGAGCAGTACTTC.